Below, 11 T cell receptor beta chains from the same sample are listed, as sequenced in a study of blood T cell repertoires in COVID-19 (dated by TCRdb to the early 2020s). The protocol used for the library was the immunoSEQ multiplex PCR assay. Here the immuneACCESS table is served through TCRdb, limited to in-frame sequences with V and J called. Missing clones are a known gap in these copies; in checked studies unresolved V genes cover under half, and the rest lacks a known reason. Across this sample there are over 50,000 clones, with approximately 80% seen only once. Approximately 2.6% of the sample is taken by the ten largest. The specimen sequenced was peripheral blood. Source of these receptors: a man aged 50 to 59 with acute or convalescent COVID-19.

The V call is TRBV2, the J call TRBJ2-2; 8 bases fit TRBD2. The CDR3 is 15 amino acids. Looked up from germline, CDR1 is SNHLY and CDR2 is FYNNEI. Trimming cost V 5 bases and J 4 bases; bases outside gene matches: 6. The DNA of the CDR3 is TGTGCCAGCAGTCTGACTAGCGTTTCCACCGGGGAGCTGTTTTTT. This gives the protein CASSLTSVSTGELFF.

This chain links TRBV6-1 with TRBJ2-2; D perhaps matches TRBD1 (5 bases). The CDR3 contains 15 residues. Deletions cut 1 base from V and 2 bases from J, with 8 bases between. Germline values: CDR1 MNHNS, CDR2 SASEGT. CDR3 protein: CASSEGQGNTGELFF. In DNA, the CDR3 is TGTGCCAGCAGTGAAGGGCAGGGTAACACCGGGGAGCTGTTTTTT.

The CDR3 here is CASSPAALSYEQYF. The CDR3 DNA reads TGTGCCAGCAGCCCCGCGGCCCTCTCCTACGAGCAGTACTTC. The genes are TRBV5-8 and TRBJ2-7; D remains unclear. V lost 4 bases to trimming and J lost 0 bases, with 11 bases between them. In germline, CDR1 is SGHTS, CDR2 YDEGEE. CDR3 size: 14 residues.

The chain recombines TRBV2 with TRBJ1-2; D is ambiguous. Germline loops: CDR1 SNHLY, CDR2 FYNNEI. With 1 base removed from V and 3 bases from J, the gap between germline ends came to 6 bases. This CDR3 is 13 amino acids long. CDR3 DNA: TGTGCCAGCAGTGAAGGGACTTACTATGGCTACACCTTC. Translating gives CASSEGTYYGYTF.

J is TRBJ2-3 and V is TRBV19; weak D call: TRBD2 (5 bases). Germline CDR1 LNHDA, CDR2 SQIVND (reference sequence). This CDR3 is built from 15 residues. V was shortened by 4 bases and J by 0 bases, with 11 bases between the two germline ends. In DNA, the CDR3 is TGTGCCAGTAGTACCTCACTAGGGAGCACAGATACGCAGTATTTT. Translation gives CASSTSLGSTDTQYF.

This rearrangement joins TRBV7-3 to TRBJ1-6; the D gene is possibly TRBD1 (6 bases). This CDR3 comprises 14 residues. V lost 8 bases to trimming and J lost 8 bases, with 16 bases between them. Germline CDR1 is SGHTA and CDR2 is FQGTGA. The CDR3 here is CASRKTGIDSPLHF. The DNA for the CDR3 is TGTGCCAGCCGAAAAACAGGGATTGATTCACCCCTCCACTTT.

The chain carries TRBV25-1 and TRBJ2-7; 7 positions match TRBD1. The CDR3 consists of 13 residues. Germline CDR1 reads MGHDK; CDR2 reads SYGVNS. Unmatched junction bases numbered 5, after V lost 9 bases and J lost 0 bases. The chain's CDR3 is CASSGTVSYEQYF. For the CDR3, the DNA is TGTGCCAGTTCGGGGACAGTCTCCTACGAGCAGTACTTC.

V and J are TRBV10-1 and TRBJ1-3, with D unclear. The CDR3 spans 15 residues. The V gene's germline CDR1 is WNHNN and CDR2 SYGVQD (reference sequence). V lost 2 bases to trimming and J lost 4 bases, with 12 bases between them. The CDR3 reads CASSEEGRAGNTIYF. CDR3 in DNA: TGCGCCAGCAGTGAGGAGGGAAGAGCGGGAAACACCATATATTTT.

The chain couples TRBV4-2 to TRBJ1-2; TRBD1 matches 10 bases. Germline V gene data show CDR1 as LGHNA and CDR2 as YNFKEQ. The CDR3 covers 15 residues. V lost 0 bases and J lost 5; bases outside the gene matches: 3. CDR3 residues: CASSQDGDRGYGYTF. As DNA, the CDR3 is TGTGCCAGCAGCCAAGATGGGGACAGGGGTTATGGCTACACCTTC.

The chain's CDR3 is CASSLRDRDGYTF. DNA for the CDR3: TGTGCCAGCAGCTTAAGGGACAGGGATGGCTACACCTTC. This chain links TRBV7-3 with TRBJ1-2; the match to TRBD1 covers 9 bases. The CDR3 sequence is 13 residues long. Germline V CDR1 and CDR2: SGHTA, FQGTGA. V was pared by 1 base and J by 6 bases, with 0 bases of the junction left unmatched.

The V call is TRBV6-6, the J call TRBJ1-4; 7 bases fit TRBD1. The CDR3 spans 14 residues. Looked up from germline, CDR1 is MNHNY and CDR2 is SVGAGI (reference sequence). V lost 5 bases to trimming and J lost 7 bases; unmatched junction nucleotides: 7. The CDR3 coding sequence is TGTGCCAGCAGTCTGGACAGGCGTATTGAAAAACTGTTTTTT. Encoded protein: CASSLDRRIEKLFF.